Described below is a single T cell receptor (beta chain) sequence and its context. Which antigen it targets is not known. Base qualities are missing; no much larger clone stands one base away. The library was prepared using the immunoSEQ multiplex PCR assay. RNA was extracted from all samples and reverse transcribed into cDNA as template for TCR sequencing. First-strand cDNA was synthesized with SuperScript III using a 2:1 mix of oligo-dT and random hexamers. A synthetic immune receptor repertoire was used to measure amplification bias, and any remaining bias was corrected computationally. On the study's bioinformatics: Raw reads were preprocessed to remove errors, and CDR3 was defined according to IMGT conventions as the region from the conserved cysteine to phenylalanine. Clonality was computed as 1 minus the Shannon entropy, with the entropy normalized by log2 of the number of productive unique TCRs. Whether each scalp clone was CD4 or CD8 was inferred by checking scalp TCRbeta sequences against the CD4 and CD8 repertoires from sorted blood. TCRdb re-hosts the immuneACCESS table, in-frame sequences only. Its copies lack some clones; in the studies checked, an unresolved V gene accounts for under half of them, and the cause for the rest is not known. V, J and clone size reflect that table, while D and trimming were determined from the DNA. The sample includes 150,000 or so clones, with around 50% observed a single time. The ten largest clones capture roughly 6.8% of the sample.

The data were obtained in a study of CD8+ T cells in alopecia areata (dated by TCRdb to 2017 to 2018). For the study in its entirety: The treated patients took part in an open-label pilot trial in which moderate-to-severe alopecia areata was treated with oral tofacitinib at 5 to 10 mg twice daily. Patients stayed on tofacitinib for 6 to 18 months and then had 6 months of follow-up off drug so that delayed response and recurrence could be assessed. High-throughput TCRbeta sequencing was used to examine T cell clonal expansion in alopecia areata in both the C3H/HeJ mouse model and human patients. On the human side, TCRbeta sequencing was run on scalp tissue and on sorted CD4+ and CD8+ peripheral blood T cells from healthy controls and from alopecia areata patients with either patchy or totalis/universalis disease. Biopsies were taken from tofacitinib-treated patients at baseline and again at 4 and 24 weeks into treatment, and several of those patients also had a later scalp biopsy. Clonality in the scalp was compared among normal scalp (n=4), patchy alopecia areata scalp (n=8), and alopecia totalis/universalis scalp (n=8). RNA was extracted with the PAXgene miRNA kit for fixed scalp, the miRNeasy kit for PBMCs, and the RNeasy kit for mouse skin. TCRbeta CDR3 regions were amplified by immunoSEQ multiplex PCR using 35 Vbeta forward and 13 Jbeta reverse primers. General conclusions and limits of the study: Lesional scalp, especially in alopecia totalis/universalis, showed higher clonality and more expanded CD8+ clones than normal scalp, suggesting antigenic drive. Scalp TCR repertoire analysis is complicated because resident alphabeta T cells in normal human skin are also sequenced, whereas mouse skin is dominated by gammadelta T cells. TCR sequences shared between patients were less clear than in mice, possibly partly because of HLA diversity in the patient population.

From alopecia areata patients, peripheral blood was collected along with lesional scalp punch biopsies. PBMCs were isolated by density centrifugation and stained for CD3, CD4 and CD8, and CD4+ and CD8+ T cells were sorted on a FACSAria. Trimming at the junction amounts to 4 bases on V and 2 bases on J, and the germline ends lie 10 bases apart. In the germline V gene, CDR1 corresponds to SGHVS and CDR2 to FQNEAQ. Spanning cysteine to phenylalanine, the CDR3 consists of 14 amino acids. The kept DNA is CDR3 alone, 42 bases in frame from the first base. The material sequenced was CD4+ T cells sorted from blood. The sequence is built from TRBV7-8 and TRBJ2-3, with the D segment identity uncertain. This clonotype originated in a human donor with alopecia areata. The DNA reads TGTGCCAGCAGCTGGAAGATAGTCACAGATACGCAGTATTTT. Its protein reads: CASSWKIVTDTQYF.